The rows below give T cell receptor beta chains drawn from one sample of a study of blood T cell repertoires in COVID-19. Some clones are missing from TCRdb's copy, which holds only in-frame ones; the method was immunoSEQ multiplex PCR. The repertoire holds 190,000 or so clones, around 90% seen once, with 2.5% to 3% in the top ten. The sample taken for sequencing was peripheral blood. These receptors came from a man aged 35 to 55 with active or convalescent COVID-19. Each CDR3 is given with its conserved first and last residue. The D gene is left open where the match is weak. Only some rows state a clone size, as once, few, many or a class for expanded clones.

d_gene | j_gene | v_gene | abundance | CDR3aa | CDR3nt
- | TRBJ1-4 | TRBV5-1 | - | CASSQGRTNEKLFF | TGCGCCAGCAGCCAGGGGCGGACTAATGAAAAACTGTTTTTT
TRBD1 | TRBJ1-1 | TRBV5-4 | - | CASSWMGQTTEAFF | TGTGCCAGCAGTTGGATGGGACAGACGACTGAAGCTTTCTTT
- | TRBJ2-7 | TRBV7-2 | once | CASNSGFDEQYF | TGTGCCAGCAACTCAGGGTTCGACGAGCAGTACTTC
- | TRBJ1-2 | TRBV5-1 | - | CASSLEVDTGNGYTF | TGCGCCAGCAGCTTGGAAGTGGACACAGGGAATGGCTACACCTTC
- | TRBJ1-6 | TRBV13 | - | CASSFTGNSPLHF | TGTGCCAGCAGCTTCACAGGGAATTCACCCCTCCACTTT
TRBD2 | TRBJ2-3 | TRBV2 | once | CASKPRTSGGTDTQYF | TGTGCCAGCAAGCCCCGGACTAGCGGGGGGACAGATACGCAGTATTTT
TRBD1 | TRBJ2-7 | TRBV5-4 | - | CASSLTGTGIAEQYF | TGTGCCAGCAGCCTGACCGGGACAGGGATAGCCGAGCAGTACTTC
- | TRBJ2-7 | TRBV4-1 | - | CASSQVAEELYEQYF | TGCGCCAGCAGCCAAGTAGCGGAAGAGCTATACGAGCAGTACTTC
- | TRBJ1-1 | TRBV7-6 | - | CASSLSPGHLNTEAFF | TGTGCCAGCAGCTTAAGCCCGGGACACCTGAACACTGAAGCTTTCTTT
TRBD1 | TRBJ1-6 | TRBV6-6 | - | CASSGQGVLSPLHF | TGTGCCAGCAGTGGACAGGGGGTTCTATCACCCCTCCACTTT
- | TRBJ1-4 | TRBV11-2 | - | CASSPPAGSGEKLFF | TGTGCCAGCAGCCCCCCGGCGGGGTCGGGTGAAAAACTGTTTTTT
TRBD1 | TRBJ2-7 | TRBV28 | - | CASSLPGTGSFDEQYF | TGTGCCAGCAGTTTACCCGGGACAGGGAGTTTCGACGAGCAGTACTTC
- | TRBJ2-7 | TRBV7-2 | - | CASSIQGSSDYEQYF | TGTGCCAGCAGCATCCAGGGGTCCAGCGACTACGAGCAGTACTTC
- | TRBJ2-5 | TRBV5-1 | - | CASSSSGEGTQYF | TGCGCCAGCAGCTCCTCCGGTGAGGGGACCCAGTACTTC
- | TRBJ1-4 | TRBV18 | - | CASSPLDRLNEKLFF | TGTGCCAGCTCACCCTTGGACAGACTTAATGAAAAACTGTTTTTT
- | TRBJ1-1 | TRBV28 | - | CASSNYGGGTEAFF | TGTGCCAGCAGCAACTATGGGGGAGGGACTGAAGCTTTCTTT
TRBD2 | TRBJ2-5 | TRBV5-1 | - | CASSLGGGGLKETQYF | TGCGCCAGCAGCTTGGGCGGGGGGGGACTCAAAGAGACCCAGTACTTC
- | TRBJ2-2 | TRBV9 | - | CASSPVQAYTGELFF | TGTGCCAGCAGCCCCGTGCAGGCTTACACCGGGGAGCTGTTTTTT
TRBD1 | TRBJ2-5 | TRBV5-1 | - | CASRVPTGGGETQYF | TGCGCCAGCAGGGTTCCGACAGGGGGGGGAGAGACCCAGTACTTC
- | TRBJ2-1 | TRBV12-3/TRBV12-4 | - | CASAGLNEQFF | TGTGCCAGCGCTGGCCTGAATGAGCAGTTCTTC
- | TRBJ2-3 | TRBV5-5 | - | CASSSSLPDTQYF | TGTGCCAGCAGCTCTTCTCTCCCAGATACGCAGTATTTT
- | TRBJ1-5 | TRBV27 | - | CASSLYGGGNNQPQHF | TGTGCCAGCAGTTTATATGGGGGGGGAAACAATCAGCCCCAGCATTTT
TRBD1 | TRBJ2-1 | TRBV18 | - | CASSPLSRGLQFF | TGTGCCAGCTCACCACTCTCCAGGGGGCTGCAGTTCTTC
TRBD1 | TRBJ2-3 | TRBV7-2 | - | CASSSPTWDRGGDTQYF | TGTGCCAGCAGCTCCCCAACCTGGGACAGGGGGGGAGATACGCAGTATTTT
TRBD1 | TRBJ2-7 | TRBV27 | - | CASSFIPRGQPYEQYF | TGTGCCAGCAGTTTTATCCCCCGGGGACAGCCCTACGAGCAGTACTTC
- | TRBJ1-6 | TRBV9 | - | CASSVDDRPYNSPLHF | TGTGCCAGCAGCGTAGATGACAGACCCTATAATTCACCCCTCCACTTT
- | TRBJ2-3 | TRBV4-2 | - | CASSQAGQATDTQYF | TGTGCCAGCAGCCAAGCGGGTCAAGCCACAGATACGCAGTATTTT
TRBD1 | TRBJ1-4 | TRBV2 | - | CASSVWTGSGEKLFF | TGTGCCAGCAGTGTTTGGACAGGCTCGGGGGAAAAACTGTTTTTT
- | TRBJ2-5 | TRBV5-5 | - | CASSLGGREETQYF | TGTGCCAGCAGCTTGGGGGGGCGTGAAGAGACCCAGTACTTC
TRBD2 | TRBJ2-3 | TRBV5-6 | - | CASSLLAGGLYSTDTQYF | TGTGCCAGCAGCTTGTTAGCGGGGGGCTTATATAGCACAGATACGCAGTATTTT
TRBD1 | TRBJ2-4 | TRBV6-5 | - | CASSSGQGLSKNIQYF | TGTGCCAGCAGTTCGGGACAGGGGTTATCCAAAAACATTCAGTACTTC
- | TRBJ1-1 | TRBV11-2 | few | CASSLERNTEAFF | TGTGCCAGCAGCTTAGAGAGGAACACTGAAGCTTTCTTT
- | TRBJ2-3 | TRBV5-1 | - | CASSLADTTDTQYF | TGCGCCAGCAGCTTGGCCGACACCACAGATACGCAGTATTTT